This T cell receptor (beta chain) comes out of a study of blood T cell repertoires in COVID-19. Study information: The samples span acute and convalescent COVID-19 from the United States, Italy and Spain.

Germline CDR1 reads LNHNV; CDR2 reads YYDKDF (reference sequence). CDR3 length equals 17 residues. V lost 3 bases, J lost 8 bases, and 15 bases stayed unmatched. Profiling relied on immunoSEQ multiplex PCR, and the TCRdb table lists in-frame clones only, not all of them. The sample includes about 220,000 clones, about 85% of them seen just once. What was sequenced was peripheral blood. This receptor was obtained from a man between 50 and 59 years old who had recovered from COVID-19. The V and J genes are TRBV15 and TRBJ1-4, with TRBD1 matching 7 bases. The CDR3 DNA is TGTGCCACCAGCAGCCGGACAGGTACTCGTAGTTGGGAAAAACTGTTTTTT. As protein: CATSSRTGTRSWEKLFF.